This T cell receptor beta chain derives from a study of regulatory T cells in long-lasting Graves disease. CDR3 length: 11 amino acids. Germline V CDR1 and CDR2: KGHDR, SFDVKD. V dropped 10 bases and J dropped 9 bases, with 11 bases sitting between them. Time point: persistent/refractory GD, antithyroid drugs over 5 years with positive TRAb. From RNA extracted from PBMCs, the TCR library was made. Construction of the TCR beta libraries employed iRepertoire HTBI primers in conjunction with Arm-PCR of CDR3 regions. TCRdb fed the multiplex PCR reads into MiXCR, producing one record per CDR3 protein. The table lists about 460,000 distinct CDR3 sequences, less than 25% of them singletons.

The rearrangement joins TRBV24-1 to TRBJ2-2; D possibly corresponds to TRBD1 (6 bases). The sample here was peripheral blood mononuclear cells (PBMCs), taken when the disease was refractory, from a patient treated with antithyroid drugs. The clonotype originates from a female donor with Graves disease. The CDR3 spells CATKQGRELFF. CDR3 DNA sequence: TGTGCCACTAAACAGGGACGGGAGCTGTTTTTT.